This record concerns one T cell receptor beta chain sequence. Germline V gene lookup returns CDR1 ENHRY and CDR2 SYGVKD. The CDR3 is 16 amino acids. V lost 3 bases and J 4 bases, leaving 17 bases between the germline ends. The data stem from a study of blood T cell repertoires in COVID-19. At the level of the study: In each case, the material was cDNA or gDNA derived from T cells, B-cell-depleted T cells, or PBMCs.

The authors' processing: Nucleated cell number was recorded as an estimate derived from reference gene primer amplification. Here immunoSEQ multiplex PCR was the method, and the copy in TCRdb shows in-frame clones only, minus some. V, J and clone size are those of that table, while D and trimming were read from the DNA. The data hold 60,000 to 85,000 clones, with over 85% observed a single time. Material for sequencing was peripheral blood. The chain couples TRBV10-3 to TRBJ2-3; maybe TRBD1 (5 bases). This clonotype was sampled from a man aged 45-65 years with acute or convalescent COVID-19. Here the CDR3 DNA reads TGTGCCATCAGTGACCCTGGAGTCGCAGGGTCAGATACGCAGTATTTT. Translating it yields CAISDPGVAGSDTQYF.